What follows are 21 T cell receptor beta chains derived from one specimen sequenced in a study of T cells in Graves' hyperthyroidism and ophthalmopathy. What was amplified from RNA transcripts were TCR beta CDR3 regions. HTBI primers were used for first-round RT-PCR of the TCR CDR3. TCRdb reanalysed the multiplex PCR reads using MiXCR and keeps one entry per CDR3 protein. The data hold about 250,000 distinct CDR3 sequences, with roughly 15% observed a single time. Source material: blood. The receptors were sampled from a woman aged 50 to 65 with Graves' hyperthyroidism that later progressed to Graves' ophthalmopathy.

This clonotype was detected ten times or more. The chain links TRBV5-1 to TRBJ2-1; 14 positions match TRBD2. Germline lookup yields CDR1 SGHRS and CDR2 YFSETQ. This CDR3 contains 14 residues. Trimming at V came to 5 bases and at J to 9 bases, leaving 4 bases not matched to a gene. The CDR3 region is CASSRLAGGGEQFF. CDR3 sequence (DNA): TGCGCCAGCAGTCGACTAGCGGGAGGGGGTGAGCAGTTCTTC.

In its sample, this clonotype was seen many times. The V gene is TRBV6-1, the J gene TRBJ1-1, with TRBD1 identical over 9 bases. CDR3 size: 14 residues. From germline, CDR1 is MNHNS and CDR2 SASEGT. The J segment lost 4 bases and the V segment lost 6 bases, leaving 6 bases of the junction unmatched. The CDR3 loop is CASSGTGTATEAFF. CDR3 DNA sequence: TGTGCCAGCAGCGGGACAGGGACGGCCACTGAAGCTTTCTTT.

Regarding this clonotype: This may stem from a read error, because a much larger clone lies one nucleotide away. The rearrangement links TRBV5-5 to TRBJ2-5; 7 positions agree with TRBD2. The DNA end is more similar to TRBJ2-1, so the J call may be wrong. Germline V gene sequence: CDR1 SGHKS, CDR2 YYEKEE (reference sequence). This CDR3 region has 15 residues. The DNA for the CDR3 is TGTGCCAGCACATCAACTAGCGCTCGAGGAGAGACCCAGTTCTTC. Its protein is CASTSTSARGETQFF.

This clonotype occurred many times. The CDR3 is CASSSANRAELFF. As DNA, the CDR3 is TGTGCCAGCAGTTCGGCAAATCGGGCAGAGCTGTTTTTT. The chain carries TRBV5-5 and TRBJ2-2; unclear D gene. V gave up 5 bases and J gave up 11 bases, with 16 bases separating them. Germline CDR1 and CDR2: SGHKS and YYEKEE (reference sequence). This CDR3 comprises 13 residues.

This clonotype has ten or more counts. The rearrangement joins TRBV4-1 to TRBJ2-7, with D hard to call. Germline CDR1 and CDR2: MGHRA and YSYEKL. V lost 1 base, J lost 3 bases, and 13 bases lay in between. CDR3 length: 15 amino acids. The CDR3 loop reads CASSQAGVEIYEQYF. Written as DNA, the CDR3 is TGCGCCAGCAGCCAAGCCGGTGTAGAAATCTACGAGCAGTACTTC.

This clonotype was counted ten times or more. V usage is TRBV5-6 and J usage is TRBJ1-1, with 8 bases that match TRBD1. The ends lost 4 bases at V and 12 bases at J; junction bases unmatched: 8. The germline V gene encodes CDR1 SGHDT and CDR2 YYEEEE. This CDR3 contains 12 residues. The DNA for the CDR3 is TGTGCCAGCAGCACCGCCGGACAGGGAACTTTCTTT. Translation gives CASSTAGQGTFF.

This chain joins TRBV20-1 and TRBJ1-3, with no clear D. Between the trimmed V and J ends, which lost 3 bases and 4 bases, there was a span of 16 bases. Germline loops: CDR1 DFQATT, CDR2 SNEGSKA (reference sequence). CDR3 length: 15 amino acids. For the CDR3, the DNA is TGCAGTGCTAGGGGTCACGGACTCAGCGGAAACACCATATATTTT. It translates to CSARGHGLSGNTIYF.

This clonotype was counted once. The chain couples TRBV6-1 to TRBJ2-5; 10 bases are shared with TRBD1. The CDR3 totals 15 residues. From germline, CDR1 is MNHNS and CDR2 SASEGT. The V gene end was trimmed by 3 bases and the J gene end by 1 base; junction bases not matched to a gene: 2. The CDR3 DNA is TGTGCCAGCAGTGAGGGACAGGGGCTCCAAGAGACCCAGTACTTC. Protein: CASSEGQGLQETQYF.

This clonotype was detected ten times or more. This chain uses TRBV6-1 with TRBJ2-1; the D is unclear. The ends were cut back, 10 bases at V and 0 bases at J, with 13 bases in the middle. The germline V gene encodes CDR1 MNHNS and CDR2 SASEGT. This CDR3 has 14 amino acids. CDR3 sequence: CATLWGSSYNEQFF. Written as DNA, the CDR3 is TGTGCCACCTTATGGGGTTCCTCCTACAATGAGCAGTTCTTC.

This clonotype showed up just a few times. V gene TRBV9 combines with J gene TRBJ1-1; 7 bases line up with TRBD1. V shed 3 bases, J shed 10 bases, and the junction held 12 bases outside the gene matches. The CDR3 consists of 14 residues. Germline values: CDR1 SGDLS, CDR2 YYNGEE. CDR3 DNA: TGTGCCAGCAGCGGTTCGTACTCGGGACAGAGAGCTTTCTTT. This gives the protein CASSGSYSGQRAFF.

This clonotype turned up a few times. This chain links TRBV20-1 with TRBJ1-4; TRBD1 matches at 10 bases. Germline loops: CDR1 DFQATT, CDR2 SNEGSKA (reference sequence). Trimming removed 5 bases from V and 0 bases from J; junction bases left unmatched: 6. CDR3 length: 16 amino acids. The CDR3 protein is CSALPGQGATNEKLFF. CDR3 coding DNA: TGCAGTGCTCTCCCTGGACAGGGGGCAACTAATGAAAAACTGTTTTTT.

This clonotype was picked up many times. The chain is built from TRBV18 and TRBJ2-1; D perhaps matches TRBD1 (6 bases). V was shortened by 3 bases and J by 2 bases, with 11 bases between the two germline ends. This CDR3 contains 15 residues. Germline CDR1 reads KGHSH; CDR2 reads LQKENI. The CDR3 bases are TGTGCCAGCTCACCTAGGAGGACAGCCTACAATGAGCAGTTCTTC. Its protein is CASSPRRTAYNEQFF.

This clonotype has just a few counts. The chain uses TRBV20-1 and TRBJ2-7, with TRBD1 matching over 7 bases. The CDR3 extends over 14 amino acids. Unmatched junction bases numbered 9, after V lost 1 base and J lost 6 bases. Germline CDR1 reads DFQATT; CDR2 reads SNEGSKA (reference sequence). The CDR3 DNA reads as TGCAGTGCTAGAGGGGAACAGGGGATTCGCGAGCAGTACTTC. Its protein product is CSARGEQGIREQYF.

The rearrangement joins TRBV28 to TRBJ2-7, with D perhaps matching TRBD2 (7 bases). Germline-derived CDR1 and CDR2 are MDHEN and SYDVKM. Trimming left V 7 bases short and J 3 bases short, with 13 bases between. CDR3 size: 13 residues. The CDR3 protein is CASTRGGSYEQYF. The CDR3, as DNA: TGTGCCAGCACCAGGGGCGGGAGCTACGAGCAGTACTTC.

This clonotype was seen more than once but under ten times. CDR3 amino acids: CASSPTGGSWDTQYF. The CDR3, as DNA: TGCGCCAGCAGCCCGACAGGGGGGTCCTGGGATACGCAGTATTTT. This chain connects TRBV5-1 to TRBJ2-3; 9 bases are shared with TRBD1. CDR1 and CDR2 (germline): SGHRS, YFSETQ. The J segment lost 6 bases and the V segment lost 4 bases, leaving 9 bases of the junction unmatched. The CDR3 covers 15 residues.

Details on this clonotype: One base away lies a much larger clone, so this may be a sequencing read error. The chain links TRBV19 to TRBJ1-5; D is uncertain. Germline V gene data show CDR1 as LNHDA and CDR2 as SQIVND (reference sequence). The V gene lost 5 bases and the J gene lost 0 bases, with 14 bases spanning the gap. This CDR3 spans 16 amino acids. For the CDR3, the DNA is TGTGCCAGTAGTGGGCCAGTGGGATATAGCAATCAGCCCCAGCATTTT. Residues: CASSGPVGYSNQPQHF.

The table lists this clonotype with a few counts. The chain has TRBV10-3 and TRBJ2-3, with 10 positions matching TRBD1. The junction had 16 bases not matched to a gene; V was cut back by 3 bases and J by 1 base. Per the germline V gene, CDR1 is ENHRY and CDR2 is SYGVKD. The CDR3 consists of 20 residues. The chain's CDR3 is CAISDRQGAVGRAGTDTQYF. The CDR3 bases are TGTGCCATCAGTGACCGACAGGGGGCGGTTGGGAGGGCAGGCACAGATACGCAGTATTTT.

This clonotype was seen at least ten times. Here the CDR3 DNA reads TGTGCCAGCAAGGGACAGGGATTCAATCAGCCCCAGCATTTT. It yields the protein CASKGQGFNQPQHF. The rearrangement uses TRBV27 and TRBJ1-5; 9 bases fit TRBD1. V lost 7 bases and J lost 3; bases outside the gene matches: 4. The CDR3 is 14 residues long. Germline V lookup: CDR1 MNHEY, CDR2 SMNVEV (reference sequence).

The chain uses TRBV29-1 and TRBJ1-4, with 9 bases identical to TRBD1. V trimming: 1 base; J trimming: 8 bases; junction bases outside the gene matches: 11. Per the germline V gene, CDR1 is SQVTM and CDR2 is ANQGSEA. This CDR3 is 16 amino acids long. The CDR3 loop is CSVEGFTGGAGEKLFF. In nucleotides, the CDR3 is TGCAGCGTTGAAGGATTTACAGGGGGCGCAGGGGAAAAACTGTTTTTT.

As for this clonotype: This may be a read error, as it is one base from a much larger clone. J is TRBJ2-2 and V is TRBV19; D not resolved. Germline V gene data show CDR1 as LNHDA and CDR2 as SQIVND (reference sequence). The CDR3 totals 19 residues. CDR3 bases: TGTGCCAATAGTATAGGTCCCGACCGCCAAGCTGCGAACACCGGGGAGCTGTTTTTT. Its translation: CANSIGPDRQAANTGELFF.

In its sample, this clonotype was seen many times. The chain recombines TRBV20-1 with TRBJ1-1; TRBD1 agrees at 7 bases. This CDR3 comprises 14 residues. V shed 4 bases, J shed 4 bases, and the junction held 9 bases outside the gene matches. Germline values: CDR1 DFQATT, CDR2 SNEGSKA (reference sequence). CDR3 in amino acids: CSAIRGTVLTEAFF. Here the CDR3 DNA reads TGCAGTGCTATTAGAGGGACAGTACTCACTGAAGCTTTCTTT.